One sample yielded the 11 T cell receptor beta chains listed below, sequenced in a study of T-cell reconstitution after alpha-beta-depleted transplantation in children. Researchers prepared the TCRbeta library using unique molecular identifiers, the study reports. TCRdb passed the PCR reads through MiXCR, listing each CDR3 protein once. The table records roughly 220,000 distinct CDR3 sequences, about 8.4% of them present only once. Sample: PBMCs, mostly from graft donor cells, taken 360 days after TCRalphabeta/CD19-depleted stem cell transplant. The receptors derive from a male patient aged 2-10 years who had a stem cell transplant for acute myeloid leukemia, so the T cells may come from the graft donor.

This sequence joins TRBV10-3 and TRBJ2-5; weak D call: TRBD1 (5 bases). V lost 6 bases, J lost 5 bases, and 16 bases lay in between. The CDR3 has 14 residues. From germline, CDR1 is ENHRY and CDR2 SYGVKD. In nucleotides, the CDR3 is TGTGCCATCAGGCGGACACCCGCTGAGGAGACCCAGTACTTC. Translated: CAIRRTPAEETQYF.

The J gene is TRBJ2-3, the V gene TRBV15, with 12 bases fitting TRBD2. Per germline, CDR1 LNHNV and CDR2 YYDKDF (reference sequence). The CDR3 spans 19 residues. Unmatched junction bases numbered 10, after V lost 1 base and J lost 2 bases. CDR3 sequence: CATSRVTSGSFWITDTQYF. The DNA of the CDR3 is TGTGCCACCAGCAGAGTGACTAGCGGGAGTTTTTGGATCACAGATACGCAGTATTTT.

The chain combines TRBV7-9 with TRBJ2-7; maybe TRBD2 (6 bases). Trimming pared 4 bases from V and 0 bases from J, leaving 7 bases between. Germline CDR1 and CDR2: SEHNR and FQNEAQ (reference sequence). CDR3 length: 13 amino acids. The CDR3 sequence: CASSSGGSYEQYV. DNA for the CDR3: TGTGCCAGCAGCTCCGGGGGCTCCTACGAGCAGTACGTC.

This clonotype was seen a handful of times. CDR3 residues: CASSDEAGGAGEKLFF. The CDR3 DNA is TGTGCCAGCAGTGATGAGGCAGGGGGCGCAGGGGAAAAACTGTTTTTT. V is TRBV2 and J is TRBJ1-4; 8 bases fit TRBD1. Germline CDR1 reads SNHLY; CDR2 reads FYNNEI. The CDR3 has 16 amino acids. V shed 3 bases and J 8 bases; nucleotides not matched to a gene: 11.

In its sample, this clonotype was seen many times. The V call is TRBV6-6, the J call TRBJ1-1, with D possibly being TRBD1 (5 bases). V lost 4 bases and J lost 5, with 11 bases in between. Germline V lookup: CDR1 MNHNY, CDR2 SVGAGI (reference sequence). The CDR3 length is 13 residues. CDR3 loop: CASSLKGRTEAFF. The CDR3 region has the DNA TGTGCCAGCAGTTTAAAGGGACGTACTGAAGCTTTCTTT.

This clonotype was counted many times. This sequence joins TRBV10-3 and TRBJ2-7; 7 positions match TRBD1. Germline assignment: CDR1 ENHRY and CDR2 SYGVKD. This CDR3 comprises 13 residues. V was clipped by 6 bases and J by 6 bases; unmatched bases: 8. The CDR3 loop reads CAIRTGLYSEQYV. In nucleotides, the CDR3 is TGTGCCATCAGGACAGGGTTGTATTCCGAGCAGTACGTC.

The V gene is TRBV20-1, the J gene TRBJ1-2; D not certain. The CDR3 has 15 residues. Germline CDR1 reads DFQATT; CDR2 reads SNEGSKA (reference sequence). Trimming took 6 bases from V and 6 from J, leaving 23 bases between them. CDR3 in amino acids: CSAEDSGRGYHGYTF. CDR3 nucleotides: TGCAGTGCCGAGGACTCTGGCAGAGGTTATCATGGCTACACCTTC.

The CDR3 coding sequence is TGTGCCAGCAGTTCGACTAGCGCTGGCGGGGAGCTGTTTTTT. Residues: CASSSTSAGGELFF. V gene TRBV12-3 or TRBV12-4 combines with J gene TRBJ2-2; 8 bases map to TRBD2. The CDR3 loop spans 14 amino acids. With 4 bases clipped from V and 7 bases from J, the junction kept 5 bases outside the gene matches.

This clonotype was detected ten times or more. This rearrangement joins TRBV20-1 to TRBJ2-4; TRBD1 aligns across 9 bases. J was trimmed by 4 bases and V by 1 base; bases with no gene match: 5. CDR1 and CDR2 from the germline V gene are DFQATT and SNEGSKA (reference sequence). The CDR3 spans 15 residues. The CDR3 spells CSARAPGQGKNIQYF. The CDR3 region has the DNA TGCAGTGCTAGAGCACCGGGACAGGGAAAAAACATTCAGTACTTC.

This clonotype was found a few times. The chain carries TRBV15 and TRBJ1-4; D uncertain. V dropped 6 bases and J dropped 0 bases, with 17 bases sitting between them. CDR1 LNHNV and CDR2 YYDKDF come from the germline V gene (reference sequence). The CDR3 contains 17 residues. CDR3 sequence reads: CATRGEAGKTTNEKLFF. CDR3 in DNA: TGTGCCACCAGAGGAGAGGCGGGCAAAACAACTAATGAAAAACTGTTTTTT.

This clonotype was counted only a few times. J is TRBJ2-5 and V is TRBV12-3 or TRBV12-4; D gene ambiguous. V was trimmed by 1 base and J by 2 bases, leaving 5 bases between them. CDR3 length: 13 residues. The CDR3 loop is CASSLVTQETQYF. Written as DNA, the CDR3 is TGTGCCAGCAGTTTAGTAACTCAAGAGACCCAGTACTTC.